This is a list of T cell receptor beta chains from one sample in a study of blood T cells in healthy people across ages. MiXCR, run by TCRdb on the 5' RACE reads, gives a single entry per CDR3 protein. The data contain 790,000 or so distinct CDR3 sequences, roughly 50% of them singletons. The sequencing input was blood. The receptor source for this set is a man aged 40-49 years in good health. Both conserved end residues are part of each CDR3. A D gene is named only where the DNA matches it firmly. Rows give clone size only sometimes, using once, few, many, or a class for an expanded clone.

.	TRBJ1-2	TRBV2	TRBD1	CASSDRGIYGYTF	TGTGCCAGCAGTGACAGGGGGATCTATGGCTACACCTTC
.	TRBJ1-1	TRBV7-3	TRBD1	CASSSSGGDTEAFF	TGTGCCAGCAGCTCATCAGGGGGAGACACTGAAGCTTTCTTT
.	TRBJ2-5	TRBV5-1	TRBD2	CASSLAGRAGGGEQYF	TGCGCCAGCAGCTTGGCCGGCCGAGCGGGAGGCGGAGAGCAGTACTTC
.	TRBJ1-4	TRBV18	TRBD1	CASSPRRDRDFSEKLFF	TGTGCCAGCTCCCCACGCCGGGACAGGGATTTCAGTGAAAAACTGTTTTTT
.	TRBJ1-1	TRBV11-3	.	CASSLAAEAFF	TGTGCCAGCAGCCTCGCGGCTGAAGCTTTCTTT
.	TRBJ2-1	TRBV20-1	.	CSAKGGGPYNEQFF	TGCAGTGCTAAAGGGGGGGGCCCCTACAATGAGCAGTTCTTC
.	TRBJ2-7	TRBV4-1	.	CASSQGVGGYEQYF	TGCGCCAGCAGCCAAGGTGTTGGAGGGTACGAGCAGTACTTC
.	TRBJ2-7	TRBV28	.	CASTAPAGDGVGSSYEQYF	TGTGCCAGCACCGCTCCCGCAGGGGACGGGGTAGGGAGCTCCTACGAGCAGTACTTC
few	TRBJ2-7	TRBV6-4	TRBD2	CASSLIAGAEQYF	TGTGCCAGCAGTCTTATAGCGGGAGCCGAGCAGTACTTC
.	TRBJ2-1	TRBV7-3	TRBD2	CASSREGHGNNEQFF	TGTGCCAGCAGCCGGGAGGGACACGGAAACAATGAGCAGTTCTTC
.	TRBJ2-7	TRBV11-3	.	CASSPRDGTYEQYF	TGTGCCAGCAGCCCCCGGGACGGAACCTACGAGCAGTACTTC
.	TRBJ2-6	TRBV5-6	.	CASSALVAGDSGANVLTF	TGTGCCAGCAGCGCCCTTGTGGCAGGGGACTCTGGGGCCAACGTCCTGACTTTC
.	TRBJ1-4	TRBV29-1	TRBD1	CSVPGQGNEKLFF	TGCAGCGTACCGGGACAGGGAAATGAAAAACTGTTTTTT
.	TRBJ2-6	TRBV2	.	CASSDPTSGANVPTF	TGTGCCAGCAGTGACCCAACCTCTGGGGCCAACGTCCCGACTTTC
.	TRBJ1-5	TRBV7-9	.	CASSLRPGDQPQHF	TGTGCCAGCAGCTTGAGACCCGGGGATCAGCCCCAGCATTTT
few	TRBJ1-1	TRBV5-5	.	CASSLLAGNTEAFF	TGTGCCAGCAGCTTGCTGGCCGGGAACACTGAAGCTTTCTTT
once	TRBJ2-7	TRBV28	TRBD2	CASSRSGGATCEQYF	TGTGCCAGCAGTCGTAGCGGGGGGGCCACCTGCGAGCAGTACTTC
.	TRBJ2-1	TRBV6-2/TRBV6-3	.	CASSYGRQFSYNEQFF	TGTGCCAGCAGTTACGGGCGCCAGTTCTCCTACAATGAGCAGTTCTTC
few	TRBJ2-5	TRBV29-1	.	CSVPSGGLLIETQYF	TGCAGCGTCCCCAGTGGCGGGTTACTGATAGAGACCCAGTACTTC
.	TRBJ2-1	TRBV7-3	.	CASSLTGQDNEQFF	TGTGCCAGCAGCTTAACGGGTCAGGACAATGAGCAGTTCTTC
.	TRBJ1-1	TRBV3-1	.	CASSQGPPNTEAFF	TGTGCCAGCAGCCAAGGACCGCCCAACACTGAAGCTTTCTTT
few	TRBJ2-3	TRBV28	TRBD2	CASSFRTSGGGTDTQYF	TGTGCCAGTAGTTTTAGGACTAGCGGGGGTGGCACAGATACGCAGTATTTT
.	TRBJ1-2	TRBV7-3	.	CANSEAGGYGYTF	TGTGCCAACAGCGAGGCCGGGGGATATGGCTACACCTTC
once	TRBJ2-7	TRBV10-3	.	CAISVKRYEQYF	TGTGCCATCAGTGTGAAGCGATACGAGCAGTACTTC
few	TRBJ2-1	TRBV14	.	CASNPGLRVAPREQFF	TGTGCCAGCAACCCGGGACTTAGAGTTGCCCCACGGGAGCAGTTCTTC
.	TRBJ2-5	TRBV28	TRBD1	CAHTGELQETQYF	TGTGCCCATACAGGGGAACTGCAAGAGACCCAGTACTTC
.	TRBJ2-7	TRBV5-4	TRBD1	CASSPRTGESYEQYF	TGTGCCAGCAGCCCCCGGACAGGGGAGAGTTACGAGCAGTACTTC
.	TRBJ1-1	TRBV9	.	CASSGGLAGADTEAFF	TGTGCCAGCAGCGGTGGGCTTGCCGGGGCGGACACTGAAGCTTTCTTT
.	TRBJ1-2	TRBV29-1	.	CSVETAGGYTF	TGCAGCGTTGAAACAGCTGGTGGCTACACCTTC
.	TRBJ2-3	TRBV28	TRBD2	CASSLGLAGGGRRSTDTQYF	TGTGCCAGCAGTTTAGGGCTAGCGGGGGGAGGTCGACGTAGCACAGATACGCAGTATTTT
few	TRBJ2-5	TRBV20-1	.	CSASSPRGNQETQYF	TGCAGTGCTTCATCTCCCCGGGGTAACCAAGAGACCCAGTACTTC
.	TRBJ1-5	TRBV5-5	TRBD1	CASSLQGASNQPQHF	TGTGCCAGCAGCTTGCAGGGGGCGAGCAATCAGCCCCAGCATTTT
.	TRBJ2-6	TRBV28	TRBD2	CASTSGDYGANVLTF	TGTGCCAGTACATCGGGGGACTATGGGGCCAACGTCCTGACTTTC